This T cell receptor beta chain was recorded in a study of T cell repertoires in cytomegalovirus infection. Study details: Indications came from public TCR beta signatures; they pointed to CMV infection and to a matching HLA type.

Germline lookup yields CDR1 PRHDT and CDR2 FYEKMQ (reference sequence). Germline trimming cut 2 bases from V and 1 base from J; bases unmatched to any gene: 8. This CDR3 region has 17 residues. Study results and limitations: Based on cumulative public TCR beta family frequency, carriers of CMV plus the relevant HLA were identified. The ex vivo response showed dominance by HLA-C-restricted CMV-specific TCR beta clonotypes.

TCRdb used MiXCR to reprocess the reads, holding one entry per CDR3 protein. This sample has 630,000 or so distinct CDR3 sequences, with 24% found just once. This clonotype was found a few times. Its cognate antigen is unknown. The chain has TRBV13 and TRBJ2-3; 8 nucleotides align to TRBD2. The TCR sequence derives from a human donor in good health (CMV status not recorded). Some clones in this sample may be carry-over from other donors' samples. Sample: CD8+ T cells from PBMCs. The CDR3 region has the DNA TGTGCCAGCAGCTTACCCCTTAGCGGGGAAGGCACAGATACGCAGTATTTT. Translated: CASSLPLSGEGTDTQYF. Full variable domain (outside the CDR3, taken from reference TRBV13 and TRBJ2-3): AAGVIQSPRHLIKEKRETATLKCYPIPRHDTVYWYQQGPGQDPQFLISFYEKMQSDKGSIPDRFSAQQFSDYHSELNMSSLELGDSALYFCASSLPLSGEGTDTQYFGPGTRLTVL.